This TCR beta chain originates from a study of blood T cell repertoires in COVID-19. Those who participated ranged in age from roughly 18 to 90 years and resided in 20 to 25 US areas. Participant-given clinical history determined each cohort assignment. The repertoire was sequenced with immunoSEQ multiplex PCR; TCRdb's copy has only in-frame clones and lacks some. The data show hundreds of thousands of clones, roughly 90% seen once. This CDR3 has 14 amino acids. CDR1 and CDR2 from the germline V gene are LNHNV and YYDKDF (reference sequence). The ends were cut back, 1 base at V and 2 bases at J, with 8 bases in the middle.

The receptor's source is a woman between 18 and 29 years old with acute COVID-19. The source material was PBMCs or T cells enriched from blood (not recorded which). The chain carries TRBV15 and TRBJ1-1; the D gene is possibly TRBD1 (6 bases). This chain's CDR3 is CATSRVGTNTEAFF. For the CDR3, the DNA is TGTGCCACCAGCAGAGTCGGGACAAACACTGAAGCTTTCTTT.